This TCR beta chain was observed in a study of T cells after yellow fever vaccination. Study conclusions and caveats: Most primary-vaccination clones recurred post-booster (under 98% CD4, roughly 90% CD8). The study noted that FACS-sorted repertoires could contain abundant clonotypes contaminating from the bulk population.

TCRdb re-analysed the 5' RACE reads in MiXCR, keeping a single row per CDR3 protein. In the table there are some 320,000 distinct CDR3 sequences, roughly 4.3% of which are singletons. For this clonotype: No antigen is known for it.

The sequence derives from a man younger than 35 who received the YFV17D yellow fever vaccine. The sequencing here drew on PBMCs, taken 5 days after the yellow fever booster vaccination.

The CDR3 sequence: CAWGMKHSGANVLTF. The DNA for the CDR3 is TGTGCCTGGGGAATGAAACACTCTGGGGCCAACGTCCTGACTTTC. The chain combines TRBV30 with TRBJ2-6; D uncertain. The CDR3 runs 15 residues. The germline V and J ends were trimmed by 5 bases and 0 bases, with 11 bases remaining between them. Germline V lookup: CDR1 GTSNPN, CDR2 SVGIG (reference sequence). Combining the CDR3 with reference TRBV30 and TRBJ2-6 gives the whole variable domain SQTIHQWPATLVQPVGSPLSLECTVEGTSNPNLYWYRQAAGRGLQLLFYSVGIGQISSEVPQNLSASRPQDRQFILSSKKLLLSDSGFYLCAWGMKHSGANVLTFGAGSRLTVL.